This T cell receptor (beta chain) was recorded in a study of cytomegalovirus exposure and HLA in healthy donors. Study-wide results and caveats: Association with HLA alleles at 0.05 false discovery rate was found for 16,951 TCR beta sequences in a later analysis. The majority of CMV-associated TCR beta chains were reported as apparently HLA-restricted in a later analysis. For most TCR beta V segments, an earlier analysis put the productive rate at about 90% or about 30% of the time.

As to this clone: Its specificity is not known.

Despite likely unrecorded immune exposures, the donors were nominally healthy at the time of sampling. Both 60 Vbeta primers and 13 Jbeta primers went into the PCR. Assay: immunoSEQ multiplex PCR; the TCRdb copy retains only in-frame clones and omits some. The table lists roughly 120,000 clones, about three quarters of them singletons. V was shortened by 3 bases and J by 3 bases, with 9 bases between the two germline ends. The CDR3 totals 13 residues. CDR1 is KGHSH, CDR2 LQKENI, per germline. The TCR originated in a woman between 40 and 55 years old in good health and CMV-seropositive. The V call is TRBV18, the J call TRBJ2-7, with no clear D. The source material was PBMCs. CDR3 amino acids: CASSPSGGYEQYF. For the CDR3, the DNA is TGTGCCAGCTCACCGTCTGGCGGCTACGAGCAGTACTTC.